One sample yielded the 25 T cell receptor beta chains listed below, sequenced in a study of metastatic and nonmetastatic thyroid tumors. Every patient was untreated before thyroid surgery. MiXCR was used by TCRdb to re-call the PCR reads. The sample contains over 40,000 clones, 9.5% to 12% of which appear only once. The sequencing input was blood. The origin of the receptors is a female donor with papillary thyroid cancer or a benign thyroid nodule (not recorded which). Some clones in this sample may be carry-over from other donors' samples.

This clone was detected many times. One end of the junction fails to match germline, which may point to a read error. The chain employs TRBV29-1 and TRBJ1-2; D is uncertain. This CDR3 has 10 amino acids. Per the germline V gene, CDR1 is SQVTM and CDR2 is ANQGSEA. CDR3: CSVEEYGYTF. CDR3 sequence (DNA): TGCAGCGTCGAAGAGTATGGCTACACCTTC.

In this sample, this clone turned up many times. This chain connects TRBV4-2 to TRBJ1-2; no definite D call. Per the germline V gene, CDR1 is LGHNA and CDR2 is YNFKEQ. The CDR3 loop spans 18 amino acids. V lost 0 bases to trimming and J lost 0 bases, with 17 bases between them. In DNA form, the CDR3 reads TGTGCCAGCAGCCAAGACCCCTATACCTCTCAAGCTAACTATGGCTACACCTTC. Encoded protein: CASSQDPYTSQANYGYTF.

This clone was recorded many times. The chain links TRBV5-1 to TRBJ2-7, with 9 bases matching TRBD1. The ends lost 2 bases at V and 3 bases at J; junction bases unmatched: 3. Per germline, CDR1 SGHRS and CDR2 YFSETQ. CDR3 size: 14 residues. The CDR3 sequence: CASSLLDRGYEQYF. The CDR3 nucleotides are TGCGCCAGCAGCTTATTGGACAGGGGCTACGAGCAGTACTTC. Full variable domain (rest looked up from reference TRBV5-1 and TRBJ2-7): KAGVTQTPRYLIKTRGQQVTLSCSPISGHRSVSWYQQTPGQGLQFLFEYFSETQRNKGNFPGRFSGRQFSNSRSEMNVSTLELGDSALYLCASSLLDRGYEQYFGPGTRLTVT.

This clone was seen many times. The chain combines TRBV25-1 with TRBJ2-1, with 16 bases that match TRBD2. The CDR3 is made up of 16 amino acids. The trim removed 3 bases at V and 4 bases at J, leaving 0 bases unmatched. The V gene's germline CDR1 is MGHDK and CDR2 SYGVNS. The CDR3 loop reads CASSEGLAGGYNEQFF. CDR3 in DNA: TGTGCCAGCAGTGAGGGACTAGCGGGAGGGTACAATGAGCAGTTCTTC.

This clone was recorded many times. This sample also contains other DNA sequences that code for the same CDR3. This rearrangement joins TRBV5-1 to TRBJ1-1; no reliable D call. Germline values: CDR1 SGHRS, CDR2 YFSETQ. Trimming stripped 0 bases from V and 1 base from J, with 4 bases between. The CDR3 covers 13 residues. CDR3 nucleotide sequence: TGCGCCAGCAGCTTGGAGGGGAACACTGAAGCTTTCTTT. Its translation: CASSLEGNTEAFF. The variable domain in full, with the rest retrieved from reference TRBV5-1 and TRBJ1-1, is KAGVTQTPRYLIKTRGQQVTLSCSPISGHRSVSWYQQTPGQGLQFLFEYFSETQRNKGNFPGRFSGRQFSNSRSEMNVSTLELGDSALYLCASSLEGNTEAFFGQGTRLTVV.

This clone showed up many times. The sample contains more than one DNA sequence encoding this CDR3. V and J are TRBV9 and TRBJ2-1; weak D call: TRBD2 (6 bases). Deletions cut 3 bases from V and 9 bases from J, with 7 bases between. CDR3 length: 11 amino acids. CDR1 is SGDLS, CDR2 YYNGEE, per germline. The CDR3 protein is CASSARGEQFF. CDR3 bases: TGTGCCAGCAGCGCGCGGGGTGAGCAGTTCTTC.

This clone was seen repeatedly, ten times or more. The rearrangement uses TRBV7-8 and TRBJ2-3; 8 positions match TRBD1. Germline V lookup: CDR1 SGHVS, CDR2 FQNEAQ. J was trimmed by 2 bases and V by 5 bases; bases with no gene match: 9. The CDR3 loop spans 16 amino acids. CDR3 in DNA: TGTGCCAGCAGCGGCCGGGACAGGTGGGTCACAGATACGCAGTATTTT. The encoded protein is CASSGRDRWVTDTQYF.

There are many counts of this clone. The CDR3 reads CASRRQSTGELFF. The CDR3 DNA reads TGTGCCAGCAGGAGACAGTCCACCGGGGAGCTGTTTTTT. This chain uses TRBV6-1 with TRBJ2-2; TRBD1 is a possible D gene (5 bases). Trimming pared 6 bases from V and 4 bases from J, leaving 9 bases between. The germline V gene has CDR1 MNHNS and CDR2 SASEGT. This CDR3 contains 13 residues.

This clone appeared many times. CDR3 loop: CASSLEPTTGELFF. In DNA form, the CDR3 reads TGTGCCAGCAGCTTGGAGCCGACCACCGGGGAGCTGTTTTTT. The rearrangement joins TRBV5-4 to TRBJ2-2; D unresolved. Germline CDR1 is SGHNT and CDR2 is YYREEE (reference sequence). V lost 0 bases and J lost 4, with 7 bases in between. The CDR3 consists of 14 residues.

J is TRBJ1-2 and V is TRBV7-9, with D unresolved. This CDR3 is 13 amino acids long. Germline lookup yields CDR1 SEHNR and CDR2 FQNEAQ (reference sequence). Between the trimmed V and J ends, which lost 2 bases and 1 base, there was a span of 5 bases. CDR3 nucleotides: TGTGCCAGCAGCTTACAGAATAACTATGGCTACACCTTC. It codes for CASSLQNNYGYTF.

This clone appeared many times. This chain connects TRBV7-8 to TRBJ1-1; tentatively, D is TRBD1 (6 bases). Trimming took 3 bases from V and 5 from J, leaving 13 bases between them. The CDR3 loop spans 14 amino acids. The V gene's germline CDR1 is SGHVS and CDR2 FQNEAQ. CDR3 DNA sequence: TGTGCCAGCAGCTTGCAGGGGTTTTGGACTGAAGCTTTCTTT. The encoded protein is CASSLQGFWTEAFF.

Worth noting for this clone: A read error may account for a junction end that differs from germline. The J gene is TRBJ2-7, the V gene TRBV28; no clear D. CDR1 is MDHEN and CDR2 is SYDVKM in the germline V gene. The CDR3 runs 15 residues. The CDR3 loop reads CASSLPPRRNGEQYF. Here the CDR3 DNA reads TGTGCAAGCAGTTTACCACCCCGCCGAAATGGCGAGCAGTACTTC.

This clone was picked up many times. The rearrangement joins TRBV28 to TRBJ1-5; tentatively, D is TRBD1 (5 bases). The CDR3 length is 15 residues. The germline V gene has CDR1 MDHEN and CDR2 SYDVKM. Deletions cut 7 bases from V and 0 bases from J, with 13 bases between. Here the CDR3 reads CASKGAVYSNQPQHF. As DNA, the CDR3 is TGTGCCAGCAAAGGGGCAGTTTATAGCAATCAGCCCCAGCATTTT.

CDR3 residues: CASIFVGAYISYEQYF. The CDR3, as DNA: TGTGCCAGCATTTTTGTAGGAGCGTATATTTCCTACGAGCAGTACTTC. The J gene is TRBJ2-7, the V gene TRBV28; unclear D gene. Germline assignment: CDR1 MDHEN and CDR2 SYDVKM. Trimming took 7 bases from V and 1 from J, leaving 20 bases between them. The CDR3 loop spans 16 amino acids.

This clone was seen many times. J is TRBJ1-2 and V is TRBV12-3 or TRBV12-4; no definite D call. CDR3 size: 12 residues. Between the trimmed V and J ends, which lost 6 bases and 6 bases, there was a span of 11 bases. The CDR3 DNA follows: TGTGCCAGCAGCCCCGGTTGGGATGGCTACACCTTC. Protein product: CASSPGWDGYTF.

This clone was observed at least ten times. It may be a read error: a sequence one base away is much more abundant. The sample holds other DNA sequences that translate to the same CDR3. V and J are TRBV2 and TRBJ2-7; TRBD1 might be the D (5 bases). Germline CDR1 reads SNHLY; CDR2 reads FYNNEI. The V end lost 6 bases, the J end lost 2 bases, and 11 bases lay between the germline ends. The CDR3 covers 13 residues. CDR3 sequence (DNA): TGTGCCAGCAGGGTCACAGGAGCCTACGAGCAGTACTTC. Translation: CASRVTGAYEQYF. Full variable domain (missing parts from reference TRBV2 and TRBJ2-7): EPEVTQTPSHQVTQMGQEVILRCVPISNHLYFYWYRQILGQKVEFLVSFYNNEISEKSEIFDDQFSVERPDGSNFTLKIRSTKLEDSAMYFCASRVTGAYEQYFGPGTRLTVT.

This clone was counted at least ten times. The chain uses TRBV4-1 and TRBJ2-7; a possible D gene is TRBD1 (7 bases). Trimming removed 3 bases at V and 0 bases at J, with 15 bases between. Germline V lookup: CDR1 MGHRA, CDR2 YSYEKL. This CDR3 comprises 16 residues. CDR3 in DNA: TGCGCCAGCAGCCAGGACCCGGAGGGGGCCTCCTACGAGCAGTACTTC. This codes for CASSQDPEGASYEQYF.

This clone occurred many times. The chain links TRBV12-3 or TRBV12-4 to TRBJ2-5; 7 bases line up with TRBD2. The CDR3 length is 17 residues. The ends lost 1 base at V and 3 bases at J; junction bases unmatched: 11. The CDR3 sequence is CASSLGVGAGDEETQYF. The CDR3 DNA is TGTGCCAGCAGTTTAGGGGTTGGGGCGGGAGACGAAGAGACCCAGTACTTC.

The CDR3 DNA reads TGTCGCCAGCAGGAACCCGGGGACAGGGATCAGCCCCAGCATTTT. Protein: CRQQEPGDRDQPQHF. The chain couples TRBV6-1 to TRBJ1-5, with 9 bases lining up with TRBD1. The CDR3 runs to 15 residues. Per germline, CDR1 MNHNS and CDR2 SASEGT.

Ten or more counts support this clone. This sequence joins TRBV2 and TRBJ1-1; unclear D gene. V lost 0 bases and J 10 bases, leaving 6 bases between the germline ends. The CDR3 contains 11 residues. Germline loops: CDR1 SNHLY, CDR2 FYNNEI. In nucleotides, the CDR3 is TGTGCCAGCAGTGAAGCTCCAGGAGCTTTCTTT. Protein product: CASSEAPGAFF.

This clone was counted ten times or more. The chain combines TRBV2 with TRBJ1-2; D is ambiguous. There are 19 residues in the CDR3. Germline CDR1 reads SNHLY; CDR2 reads FYNNEI. V was pared by 1 base and J by 1 base, with 22 bases between. CDR3 in amino acids: CASSEGFWPRGDLNYGYTF. CDR3 nucleotide sequence: TGTGCCAGCAGTGAAGGGTTTTGGCCCCGAGGAGACCTTAACTATGGCTACACCTTC.

CDR3 sequence reads: CAWSKQGGTEAFF. The CDR3 coding sequence is TGTGCCTGGAGTAAACAGGGAGGGACTGAAGCTTTCTTT. This sequence joins TRBV30 and TRBJ1-1; a weak D match, TRBD1 (6 bases). The V end was cut by 2 bases, the J end by 5 bases, with 12 bases between. The CDR3 has 13 amino acids. The germline V gene encodes CDR1 GTSNPN and CDR2 SVGIG (reference sequence).

On this clone: A much larger clone is a single base away; this may be a read error. The chain recombines TRBV28 with TRBJ2-7; tentative D call: TRBD1 (6 bases). The CDR3 runs 16 residues. Trimming shortened V by 7 bases and J by 2 bases, and 21 bases separated the two germline ends. Looked up from germline, CDR1 is MDHEN and CDR2 is SYDVKM. The CDR3 reads CASTPLRGLRAYEQYF. CDR3 sequence (DNA): TGTGCCAGCACCCCCCTCAGGGGTCTACGTGCCTACGAGCAGTACTTC.

CDR3 DNA: TGTGCCAGCAGCCTATTGACAGACTCCGGGGAGCTGTTTTTT. Its protein is CASSLLTDSGELFF. V gene TRBV7-3 combines with J gene TRBJ2-2, with D maybe TRBD1 (5 bases). Germline V gene sequence: CDR1 SGHTA, CDR2 FQGTGA. V was clipped by 5 bases and J by 6 bases, with 13 bases between them. CDR3 size: 14 residues.

In its sample, this clone was seen many times. V usage is TRBV6-1 and J usage is TRBJ1-2; D not resolved. Trimming took off 8 bases at V and 2 bases at J, with 9 bases between the two ends. Germline CDR1 reads MNHNS; CDR2 reads SASEGT. The CDR3 consists of 12 residues. CDR3 sequence reads: CASFTENYGYTF. The CDR3 DNA sequence: TGTGCCAGCTTCACAGAGAACTATGGCTACACCTTC.